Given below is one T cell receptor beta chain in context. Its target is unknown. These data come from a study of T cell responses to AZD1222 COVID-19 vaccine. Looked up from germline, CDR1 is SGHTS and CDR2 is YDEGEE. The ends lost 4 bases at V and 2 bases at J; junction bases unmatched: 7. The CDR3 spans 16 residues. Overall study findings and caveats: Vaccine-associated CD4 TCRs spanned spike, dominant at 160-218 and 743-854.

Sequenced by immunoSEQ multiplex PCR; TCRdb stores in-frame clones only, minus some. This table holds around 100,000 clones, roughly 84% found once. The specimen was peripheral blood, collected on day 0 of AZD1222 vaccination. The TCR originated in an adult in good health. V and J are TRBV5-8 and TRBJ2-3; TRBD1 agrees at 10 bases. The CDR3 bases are TGTGCCAGCAGCCTAGGACAGGGGGTGTCCACAGATACGCAGTATTTT. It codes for CASSLGQGVSTDTQYF.